This T cell receptor beta chain was observed in a study of blood T cell repertoires in COVID-19. As for the study in general: Sites across the United States, Italy and Spain contributed samples from acute and convalescent COVID-19. Sources were T cells, B-cell-depleted T cells, or PBMCs; the material itself was cDNA or gDNA.

Cohorts were assigned according to the clinical history that participants reported. The CDR3 runs 18 residues. In germline, CDR1 is LNHNV, CDR2 YYDKDF (reference sequence). V lost 1 base to trimming and J lost 4 bases, with 20 bases between them. This clone was seen only once. Original handling: Estimates of nucleated cell counts were drawn from the amplification of reference gene primers. Using immunoSEQ multiplex PCR, the repertoire was profiled, and TCRdb retains in-frame clones only, with some absent. The V and J calls and clone size were taken over from that table, and D and trimming were inferred from the DNA. The sample has around 310,000 clones, roughly 90% seen once.

The rearrangement joins TRBV15 to TRBJ1-3; D remains ambiguous. The receptor's source is a middle-aged woman who had recovered from COVID-19. Sequenced material: PBMCs or T cells enriched from blood (not recorded which). CDR3 in DNA: TGTGCCACCAGCAGAGTGGCCTATCTGGGCAAAGTCGGAAACACCATATATTTT. Residues: CATSRVAYLGKVGNTIYF.